Following are 22 T cell receptor beta chains from one sample sequenced in a study of neurological immune-mediated disorders (dated by TCRdb to about 2019). Library method: 5' RACE. These reads were obtained on an Illumina HiSeq 2500. TCRdb reanalyzed the raw reads on its own, using fastp at Q25 for trimming and MiXCR for clone calling, and kept in-frame beta chains. Entries are consolidated by CDR3 protein sequence, retaining the most common genes and DNA. The sample table records 60,000 to 85,000 distinct CDR3 sequences; less than 5.5% of these occur just once. Approximately 7.4% of the sample belongs to the ten largest clones. The specimen sequenced was PBMCs. The origin of the receptors is a young man with multiple sclerosis.

This clonotype has ten or more counts. The chain is built from TRBV20-1 and TRBJ1-2; D remains unclear. This CDR3 spans 11 amino acids. Trimming pared 0 bases from V and 5 bases from J, leaving 4 bases between. Germline V lookup: CDR1 DFQATT, CDR2 SNEGSKA (reference sequence). The CDR3 spells CSARDLYGYTF. The CDR3 coding sequence is TGCAGTGCTAGAGATTTATATGGCTACACCTTC.

This clonotype was seen ten or more times. J is TRBJ2-7 and V is TRBV9; TRBD1 agrees at 8 bases. J gave up 4 bases and V 2 bases, and 2 bases lay outside the gene matches. The germline CDR1 and CDR2 sequences are SGDLS and YYNGEE. The CDR3 runs to 13 residues. The DNA for the CDR3 is TGTGCCAGCAGCGTTGACAGGGGTTACGAGCAGTACTTC. Protein product: CASSVDRGYEQYF.

At least ten counts were recorded for this clonotype. The V call is TRBV12-3 or TRBV12-4, the J call TRBJ1-3; no clear D. The CDR3 runs to 14 residues. V was cut by 6 bases and J by 1 base, with 10 bases left in between. The chain's CDR3 is CASRSTDSGNTIYF. The CDR3 coding sequence is TGTGCCAGCAGATCCACGGATTCTGGAAACACCATATATTTT.

This clonotype was seen at least ten times. The CDR3, as DNA: TGCGCCAGCAGGCGGACCTACAGGGGACCCACTGAAGCTTTCTTT. Its translation: CASRRTYRGPTEAFF. The chain carries TRBV5-1 and TRBJ1-1; 7 positions agree with TRBD1. The CDR3 has 15 residues. The V and J ends lost 5 bases and 4 bases, in that order; junction bases with no gene match: 11. CDR1 is SGHRS, CDR2 YFSETQ, per germline.

This clonotype occurred many times. The chain recombines TRBV12-3 or TRBV12-4 with TRBJ2-1; maybe TRBD2 (6 bases). Trimming left V 5 bases short and J 4 bases short, with 15 bases between. The CDR3 has 15 amino acids. The DNA for the CDR3 is TGTGCCAGCAGTCTCACCTGGGAGGTTTACAATGAGCAGTTCTTC. Its protein is CASSLTWEVYNEQFF.

Ten or more counts support this clonotype. This chain connects TRBV5-1 to TRBJ2-1; TRBD2 aligns across 7 bases. Germline values: CDR1 SGHRS, CDR2 YFSETQ. V lost 0 bases, J lost 9 bases, and 9 bases stayed unmatched. The CDR3 consists of 15 residues. In DNA form, the CDR3 reads TGCGCCAGCAGCTTGGAAGGACTTTCGGGGGGTGAGCAGTTCTTC. Protein product: CASSLEGLSGGEQFF.

Many counts were recorded for this clonotype. The chain combines TRBV20-1 with TRBJ2-7; perhaps TRBD2 as D (6 bases). Germline values: CDR1 DFQATT, CDR2 SNEGSKA (reference sequence). The CDR3 is 13 residues long. V was clipped by 3 bases and J by 1 base, with 10 bases between them. The CDR3 region is CSASRGGSYEQYF. CDR3 in DNA: TGCAGTGCTAGCCGAGGAGGGTCCTACGAGCAGTACTTC.

This clonotype was seen at least ten times. The chain combines TRBV7-3 with TRBJ2-3; 10 bases are a match to TRBD1. After removal of 4 bases from V and 9 bases from J, the junction contained 13 bases not matched to a gene. Germline values: CDR1 SGHTA, CDR2 FQGTGA. The CDR3 contains 16 residues. The CDR3 region has the DNA TGTGCCAGCAGCTCAATCTCGGGACAGGGGCTCCTAACGCAGTATTTT. As protein: CASSSISGQGLLTQYF.

This clonotype was seen repeatedly, ten times or more. The V call is TRBV10-3, the J call TRBJ1-2; 11 bases are shared with TRBD1. V was pared by 4 bases and J by 8 bases, with 12 bases of the junction left unmatched. The CDR3 has 16 amino acids. The V gene's germline CDR1 is ENHRY and CDR2 SYGVKD. CDR3 region: CAISAASGQGDKGYTF. In nucleotides, the CDR3 is TGTGCCATCAGTGCAGCTTCGGGACAGGGGGATAAGGGCTACACCTTC.

This clonotype was seen ten or more times. This rearrangement joins TRBV3-1 to TRBJ2-4; D is unclear. This CDR3 contains 14 residues. V shed 1 base and J shed 6 bases, with 10 bases lying between them. Germline CDR1 and CDR2: LGHDT and YNNKEL (reference sequence). The CDR3 protein is CASSQVKVANIQYF. The DNA of the CDR3 is TGTGCCAGCAGCCAAGTAAAGGTTGCAAACATTCAGTACTTC.

A word on this clonotype: A read error is possible here, since a much larger clone lies one base away. This chain uses TRBV20-1 with TRBJ1-2; D is ambiguous. CDR3 size: 12 residues. V gave up 5 bases and J gave up 6 bases, with 13 bases separating them. Germline CDR1 DFQATT, CDR2 SNEGSKA (reference sequence). In nucleotides, the CDR3 is TGCAGTGCTTCCACCCCGGTCGATGGCTACACCTTC. Translated: CSASTPVDGYTF.

The table lists this clonotype with many counts. The chain carries TRBV6-6 and TRBJ1-5; tentative D call: TRBD1 (5 bases). Trimming cost V 6 bases and J 5 bases, with 11 bases left between them. This CDR3 contains 13 residues. Germline values: CDR1 MNHNY, CDR2 SVGAGI (reference sequence). In DNA form, the CDR3 reads TGTGCCAGCAGCCCGGGACCCTATCAGCCCCAGCATTTT. Its protein product is CASSPGPYQPQHF.

This clonotype was seen repeatedly, ten times or more. The gene calls are TRBV20-1 and TRBJ1-5; D remains ambiguous. Trimming cost V 1 base and J 3 bases, with 16 bases left between them. There are 16 residues in the CDR3. Germline CDR1 DFQATT, CDR2 SNEGSKA (reference sequence). The CDR3: CSARAYDAGHNQPQHF. The CDR3 DNA follows: TGCAGTGCTAGAGCTTACGATGCCGGGCACAATCAGCCCCAGCATTTT.

This clonotype was observed at least ten times. The chain employs TRBV20-1 and TRBJ2-3, with TRBD1 matching over 10 bases. The germline CDR1 and CDR2 sequences are DFQATT and SNEGSKA (reference sequence). V was pared by 6 bases and J by 4 bases, with 4 bases of the junction left unmatched. This CDR3 comprises 13 residues. The CDR3: CSAAGQGSDTQYF. The CDR3 bases are TGCAGTGCGGCGGGACAGGGGTCAGATACGCAGTATTTT.

This clonotype was detected ten times or more. The chain carries TRBV3-1 and TRBJ2-7; TRBD1 matches at 7 bases. The CDR3 has 13 residues. CDR1 LGHDT and CDR2 YNNKEL come from the germline V gene (reference sequence). Trimming took 8 bases from V and 9 from J; bases not matched to a gene: 13. CDR3 amino acids: CASSRTGPSGQYF. The CDR3 nucleotides are TGTGCCAGCTCTCGGACAGGTCCCAGCGGGCAGTACTTC.

This clonotype was seen repeatedly, ten times or more. The V call is TRBV12-3 or TRBV12-4, the J call TRBJ2-7, with a possible D match to TRBD2 (6 bases). Trimming left V 4 bases short and J 5 bases short, with 21 bases between. The CDR3 runs to 16 residues. The CDR3 spells CASSSPALGEVDEQYF. Written as DNA, the CDR3 is TGTGCCAGCAGTTCTCCCGCACTAGGGGAGGTGGACGAGCAGTACTTC.

This clonotype was counted only a few times. This may be a read error, as it is one base from a much larger clone. The J gene is TRBJ1-5, the V gene TRBV29-1; 7 nucleotides align to TRBD1. Germline V gene data show CDR1 as SQVTM and CDR2 as ANQGSEA. CDR3 size: 13 residues. The CDR3 spells CSVGTGVNQPQNF. In DNA form, the CDR3 reads TGCAGCGTTGGGACAGGAGTCAATCAGCCCCAGAATTTT.

This clonotype has at least ten counts. CDR3 residues: CASIISGNTGELFF. The CDR3 DNA reads as TGTGCCAGCATCATTAGCGGGAACACCGGGGAGCTGTTTTTT. The gene calls are TRBV12-3 or TRBV12-4 and TRBJ2-2, with D possibly being TRBD2 (6 bases). The V end lost 7 bases, the J end lost 1 base, and 10 bases lay between the germline ends. The CDR3 spans 14 residues.

This clonotype has ten or more counts. This chain uses TRBV20-1 with TRBJ2-1, with 10 nucleotides matching TRBD2. Germline V gives CDR1 DFQATT, CDR2 SNEGSKA (reference sequence). The CDR3 consists of 16 residues. V trimming: 0 bases; J trimming: 9 bases; junction bases outside the gene matches: 11. Written as DNA, the CDR3 is TGCAGTGCTAGAGATCGGGCTAGCGGGAGAGAAGGTGAGCAGTTCTTC. Translation: CSARDRASGREGEQFF.

This clonotype came up many times. V usage is TRBV4-1 and J usage is TRBJ2-7; 7 bases align to TRBD1. Unmatched junction bases numbered 10, after V lost 2 bases and J lost 6 bases. The CDR3 is made up of 15 amino acids. Germline CDR1 and CDR2: MGHRA and YSYEKL. The CDR3 loop is CASSQRGLPGSEQYF. CDR3 bases: TGCGCCAGCAGCCAAAGGGGGCTCCCAGGAAGCGAGCAGTACTTC.

The chain couples TRBV20-1 to TRBJ2-5, with TRBD1 as a possible D gene (7 bases). Between the trimmed V and J ends, which lost 3 bases and 2 bases, there was a span of 13 bases. Germline-derived CDR1 and CDR2 are DFQATT and SNEGSKA (reference sequence). The CDR3 is 14 amino acids. In DNA, the CDR3 is TGCAGTGCTAGGGAGGGGGCGCGGCAAGAGACCCAGTACTTC. Its translation: CSAREGARQETQYF.

This clonotype was seen repeatedly, ten times or more. The CDR3 does not end in the conserved phenylalanine or tryptophan, so this is likely a read error. The DNA is omitted, as the CDR3 cannot be located on it reliably, and the CDR3 follows TCRdb's listing. This rearrangement joins TRBV6-4 to TRBJ2-3; TRBD2, the D gene given by the table, was not confirmed from the DNA. The CDR3 comprises 11 residues, both ends counted. The germline V gene encodes CDR1 MRHNA and CDR2 SNTAGT. CDR3 in amino acids: CASSYKTKVLQ.